The next 23 T cell receptor beta chains were all read from a single sample in a study of identifying expanded T cells in peripheral blood. The assay was immunoSEQ multiplex PCR, and TCRdb's table has in-frame clones only and misses some. The sample has over 85,000 clones; about 85% are singletons. Source material: blood. Receptors were obtained from a person aged 18 to 69 in good health.

The chain employs TRBV19 and TRBJ2-4; possible D gene TRBD2, 5 bases. CDR3 length equals 14 residues. Looked up from germline, CDR1 is LNHDA and CDR2 is SQIVND (reference sequence). V was clipped by 4 bases and J by 2 bases, with 9 bases between them. CDR3 loop: CASSNPGTKNIQYF. The CDR3 nucleotides read TGTGCCAGTAGTAATCCGGGGACCAAAAACATTCAGTACTTC.

This rearrangement joins TRBV19 to TRBJ1-1; D is possibly TRBD1 (5 bases). Germline V gene data show CDR1 as LNHDA and CDR2 as SQIVND (reference sequence). Trimming cost V 11 bases and J 4 bases, with 20 bases left between them. This CDR3 is 14 amino acids long. CDR3 amino acids: CASWDVSRGTEAFF. The CDR3 DNA reads TGTGCCTCCTGGGACGTTTCACGGGGCACTGAAGCTTTCTTT.

V is TRBV7-2 and J is TRBJ1-6; D call uncertain. This CDR3 has 18 amino acids. V lost 5 bases and J 0 bases, leaving 17 bases between the germline ends. Per germline, CDR1 SGHTA and CDR2 FQGNSA. The CDR3 reads CASSPERAGSSYNSPLHF. In nucleotides, the CDR3 is TGTGCCAGCAGCCCCGAGCGGGCAGGCAGCTCCTATAATTCACCCCTCCACTTT.

The genes are TRBV7-2 and TRBJ1-1; D is undetermined. V lost 5 bases, J lost 2 bases, and 9 bases lay in between. The length of the CDR3 is 13 residues. CDR1 and CDR2 from the germline V gene are SGHTA and FQGNSA. CDR3 in DNA: TGTGCCAGCAGCCCCTACTTAAACACTGAAGCTTTCTTT. Translated, it gives CASSPYLNTEAFF.

V is TRBV7-9 and J is TRBJ2-7, with D perhaps given as TRBD1 or TRBD2 (5 bases each). This CDR3 comprises 14 residues. Germline V gene lookup returns CDR1 SEHNR and CDR2 FQNEAQ (reference sequence). V was cut by 6 bases and J by 1 base, with 13 bases left in between. The CDR3 bases are TGTGCCAGCAGGCCCGGGACCACGTCCTACGAGCAGTACTTC. Translated, it gives CASRPGTTSYEQYF.

The CDR3 reads CASRKGQISYEQYF. CDR3 coding DNA: TGTGCCAGTAGAAAGGGGCAGATCTCCTACGAGCAGTACTTC. The chain carries TRBV6-1 and TRBJ2-7, with a possible D match to TRBD1 (5 bases). Germline values: CDR1 MNHNS, CDR2 SASEGT. The V end lost 9 bases, the J end lost 0 bases, and 15 bases lay between the germline ends. The length of the CDR3 is 14 residues.

The V and J genes are TRBV6-6 and TRBJ1-6, with 7 bases identical to TRBD1. The CDR3 sequence is 15 residues long. V trimming: 0 bases; J trimming: 8 bases; junction bases outside the gene matches: 4. CDR1 is MNHNY, CDR2 SVGAGI, per germline (reference sequence). CDR3 amino acids: CASSYSYRGDSPLHF. CDR3 sequence (DNA): TGTGCCAGCAGTTACTCGTACAGGGGTGATTCACCCCTCCACTTT.

The chain couples TRBV29-1 to TRBJ1-2; D is perhaps TRBD1 (6 bases). Germline V CDR1 and CDR2: SQVTM, ANQGSEA. The CDR3 runs 14 residues. Trimming cost V 1 base and J 3 bases, with 12 bases left between them. The CDR3 spells CSVEASDRDYGYTF. The CDR3 nucleotides read TGCAGCGTTGAAGCCTCGGACAGAGACTATGGCTACACCTTC.

This chain joins TRBV5-4 and TRBJ2-1; D may be TRBD1 or TRBD2 (5 bases each). The germline gives CDR1 SGHNT, CDR2 YYREEE (reference sequence). CDR3 length equals 12 residues. The germline V and J ends were trimmed by 4 bases and 8 bases, with 10 bases remaining between them. CDR3 bases: TGTGCCAGCAGCCGGGGCCCCTATGAGCAGTTCTTC. Protein: CASSRGPYEQFF.

The chain has TRBV6-5 and TRBJ1-1; no clear D. CDR1 is MNHEY and CDR2 is SVGAGI in the germline V gene. Trimming left V 5 bases short and J 7 bases short, with 14 bases between. CDR3 size: 13 residues. Written as DNA, the CDR3 is TGTGCCAGCAGTGAGGGCGGCCGGTTTGAAGCTTTCTTT. Its translation: CASSEGGRFEAFF.

The chain links TRBV20-1 to TRBJ1-2; D uncertain. V was pared by 6 bases and J by 3 bases, with 8 bases between. Per germline, CDR1 DFQATT and CDR2 SNEGSKA (reference sequence). The CDR3 consists of 11 residues. CDR3 in amino acids: CSAADHYGYTF. The CDR3 nucleotides are TGCAGTGCCGCGGACCACTATGGCTACACCTTC.

The chain couples TRBV30 to TRBJ2-5; D not certain. This CDR3 has 13 amino acids. CDR1 is GTSNPN, CDR2 SVGIG, per germline (reference sequence). V dropped 1 base and J dropped 5 bases, with 11 bases sitting between them. The CDR3 spells CAWSDSLWETQYF. The CDR3 DNA sequence: TGTGCCTGGAGTGACTCCCTCTGGGAGACCCAGTACTTC.

The chain has TRBV5-5 and TRBJ2-2, with TRBD1 matching over 7 bases. The V gene's germline CDR1 is SGHKS and CDR2 YYEKEE (reference sequence). This CDR3 has 15 amino acids. The V gene end was trimmed by 1 base and the J gene end by 0 bases; junction bases not matched to a gene: 0. The CDR3 sequence is CASSLQGANTGELFF. CDR3 nucleotides: TGTGCCAGCAGCTTGCAGGGGGCGAACACCGGGGAGCTGTTTTTT.

This chain joins TRBV12-5 and TRBJ1-3; 8 bases match TRBD1. The trim removed 3 bases at V and 2 bases at J, leaving 15 bases unmatched. Germline V gene lookup returns CDR1 LGHNT and CDR2 FRNRAP. This CDR3 comprises 19 residues. Here the CDR3 DNA reads TGTGCTAGTGGTTTAAGTTGGACAGGGCCCAGGGCGGCTGGAAACACCATATATTTT. Translating it yields CASGLSWTGPRAAGNTIYF.

This chain links TRBV7-9 with TRBJ2-3; D is ambiguous. V lost 1 base and J 2 bases, leaving 4 bases between the germline ends. Germline V CDR1 and CDR2: SEHNR, FQNEAQ (reference sequence). This CDR3 is 13 amino acids long. CDR3 nucleotides: TGTGCCAGCAGCTTAGACATCACAGATACGCAGTATTTT. It yields the protein CASSLDITDTQYF.

The count of this clone is one. The CDR3 loop reads CASSGPNAEAFF. In DNA, the CDR3 is TGTGCCAGCTCAGGACCAAACGCTGAAGCTTTCTTT. The V gene is TRBV18, the J gene TRBJ1-1, with D uncertain. The CDR3 extends over 12 amino acids. Trimming stripped 5 bases from V and 6 bases from J, with 10 bases between. Germline V CDR1 and CDR2: KGHSH, LQKENI.

The chain combines TRBV9 with TRBJ2-2; TRBD1 might be the D (5 bases). The V gene's germline CDR1 is SGDLS and CDR2 YYNGEE. This CDR3 contains 15 residues. With 4 bases removed from V and 6 bases from J, the gap between germline ends came to 16 bases. This CDR3 reads CASSPSQGSPGELFF. The CDR3 region has the DNA TGTGCCAGCAGCCCCTCGCAGGGATCTCCCGGGGAGCTGTTTTTT.

Remarks on this clone: A read error may account for a junction end that differs from germline. V and J are TRBV4-3 and TRBJ1-2; 8 nucleotides agree with TRBD1. The CDR3 is 14 amino acids. Germline V lookup: CDR1 LGHNA, CDR2 YSLEER. CDR3 residues: CASRQGAGNYGYTF. CDR3 coding DNA: TGCGCCAGCCGCCAGGGGGCTGGGAACTATGGCTACACCTTC.

The rearrangement joins TRBV11-3 to TRBJ2-7; D gene uncertain. The V gene lost 1 base and the J gene lost 5 bases, with 6 bases spanning the gap. The CDR3 runs 12 residues. The V gene's germline CDR1 is SGHNT and CDR2 YENEEA. The CDR3 DNA sequence: TGTGCCAGCAGCTTAGTGGGTAACGAGCAGTACTTC. Its translation: CASSLVGNEQYF.

V and J are TRBV6-6 and TRBJ2-6; the D is unclear. V gave up 0 bases and J gave up 0 bases, with 6 bases separating them. CDR3 length: 16 amino acids. From germline, CDR1 is MNHNY and CDR2 SVGAGI (reference sequence). The CDR3 region has the DNA TGTGCCAGCAGTTACTCGTCAGGCTCTGGGGCCAACGTCCTGACTTTC. It yields the protein CASSYSSGSGANVLTF.

The chain employs TRBV29-1 and TRBJ2-5; the D gene is possibly TRBD2 (6 bases). Germline V CDR1 and CDR2: SQVTM, ANQGSEA. This CDR3 region has 14 residues. V lost 5 bases and J lost 5, with 18 bases in between. The CDR3 DNA follows: TGCAGCGTTTCTCCCGGGTTAGGAGGGGAGACCCAGTACTTC. Encoded protein: CSVSPGLGGETQYF.

V gene TRBV5-8 combines with J gene TRBJ1-2; D remains unclear. Germline V gives CDR1 SGHTS, CDR2 YDEGEE. The CDR3 covers 14 residues. Trimming shortened V by 4 bases and J by 8 bases, and 18 bases separated the two germline ends. The CDR3 protein is CASSIHGAAGGYTF. The CDR3 DNA follows: TGTGCCAGCAGCATTCATGGAGCGGCTGGAGGCTACACCTTC.

This clone occurred once. This same CDR3 is encoded by further DNA sequences in the sample. The J gene is TRBJ1-2, the V gene TRBV4-1; D perhaps matches TRBD1 (6 bases). The V end lost 1 base, the J end lost 5 bases, and 11 bases lay between the germline ends. Looked up from germline, CDR1 is MGHRA and CDR2 is YSYEKL. This CDR3 is 14 amino acids long. CDR3 DNA sequence: TGCGCCAGCAGCCAAGGCACAGGGATTTATGGCTACACCTTC. Translating gives CASSQGTGIYGYTF.